This T cell receptor (beta chain) was obtained from a study of blood T cell repertoires in COVID-19. About the research overall: Samples of COVID-19 (acute and convalescent) were obtained from the United States, Italy and Spain. T cells, B-cell-depleted T cells, or PBMCs supplied cDNA or gDNA.

Germline assignment: CDR1 SGHRS and CDR2 YFSETQ. V was cut by 4 bases and J by 2 bases, with 13 bases left in between. The CDR3 sequence is 14 residues long. How the authors handled the data: Estimation of nucleated cell counts was performed using reference gene primer amplification. The method was immunoSEQ multiplex PCR; TCRdb's version includes in-frame clones alone and lacks a portion of them. V, J and clone size are those of that table, while D and trimming were read from the DNA. Here the sample spans under 250,000 clones, around 81% being singletons. The clonotype was recovered from a man between 50 and 59 years old with active or convalescent COVID-19. The chain has TRBV5-1 and TRBJ2-7, with D unclear. Material: peripheral blood. The CDR3 loop is CASSDPAPTYEQYF. The CDR3 nucleotides are TGCGCCAGCAGCGATCCCGCCCCTACCTACGAGCAGTACTTC.